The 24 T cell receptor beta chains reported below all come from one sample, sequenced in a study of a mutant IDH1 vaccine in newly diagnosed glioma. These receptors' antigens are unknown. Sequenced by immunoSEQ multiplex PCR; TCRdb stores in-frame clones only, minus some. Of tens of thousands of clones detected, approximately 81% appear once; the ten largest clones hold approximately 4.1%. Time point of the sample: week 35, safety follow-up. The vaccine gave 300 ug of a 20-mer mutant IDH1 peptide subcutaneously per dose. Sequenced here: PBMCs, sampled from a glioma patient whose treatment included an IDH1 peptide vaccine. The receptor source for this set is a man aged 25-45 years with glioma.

For the CDR3, the DNA is TGCGCCAGCAGCTTGGCGAAAATGAACACTGAAGCTTTCTTT. This encodes CASSLAKMNTEAFF. The chain is built from TRBV5-1 and TRBJ1-1, with D uncertain. CDR1 and CDR2 from the germline V gene are SGHRS and YFSETQ. This CDR3 contains 14 residues. V was shortened by 0 bases and J by 0 bases, with 6 bases between the two germline ends. The full variable domain, its missing parts supplied by reference TRBV5-1 and TRBJ1-1, is KAGVTQTPRYLIKTRGQQVTLSCSPISGHRSVSWYQQTPGQGLQFLFEYFSETQRNKGNFPGRFSGRQFSNSRSEMNVSTLELGDSALYLCASSLAKMNTEAFFGQGTRLTVV.

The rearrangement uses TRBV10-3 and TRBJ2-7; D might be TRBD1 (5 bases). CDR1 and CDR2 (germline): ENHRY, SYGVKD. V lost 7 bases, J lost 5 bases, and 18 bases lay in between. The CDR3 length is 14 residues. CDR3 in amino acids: CAITQGVVENEQYF. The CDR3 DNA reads TGTGCCATCACCCAAGGGGTAGTTGAGAACGAGCAGTACTTC.

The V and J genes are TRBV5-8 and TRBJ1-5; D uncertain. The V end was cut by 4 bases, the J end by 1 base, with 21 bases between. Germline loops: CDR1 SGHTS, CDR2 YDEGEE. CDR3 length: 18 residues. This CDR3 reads CASSRRRWVQQSNQPQHF. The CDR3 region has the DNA TGTGCCAGCAGCCGACGGCGTTGGGTTCAACAAAGCAATCAGCCCCAGCATTTT.

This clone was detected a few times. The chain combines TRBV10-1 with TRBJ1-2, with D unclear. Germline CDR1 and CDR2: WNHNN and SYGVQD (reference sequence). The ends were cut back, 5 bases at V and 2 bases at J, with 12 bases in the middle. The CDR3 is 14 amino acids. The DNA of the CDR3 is TGCGCCAGCAGTAGAGATCCAAGCAACTATGGCTACACCTTC. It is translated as CASSRDPSNYGYTF.

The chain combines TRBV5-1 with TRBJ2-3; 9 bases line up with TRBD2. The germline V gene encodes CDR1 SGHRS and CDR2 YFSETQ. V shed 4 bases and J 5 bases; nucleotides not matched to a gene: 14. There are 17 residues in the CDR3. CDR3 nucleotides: TGCGCCAGCAGCCTCCCTCGCGCGGGGGGGCCGAGAGATACGCAGTATTTT. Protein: CASSLPRAGGPRDTQYF.

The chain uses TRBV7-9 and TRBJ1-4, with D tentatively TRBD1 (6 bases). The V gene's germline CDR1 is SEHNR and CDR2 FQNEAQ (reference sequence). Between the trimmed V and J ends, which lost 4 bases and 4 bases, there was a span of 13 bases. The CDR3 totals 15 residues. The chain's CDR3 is CASSYEQGINEKLFF. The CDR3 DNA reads TGTGCCAGCAGCTACGAACAGGGAATTAATGAAAAACTGTTTTTT.

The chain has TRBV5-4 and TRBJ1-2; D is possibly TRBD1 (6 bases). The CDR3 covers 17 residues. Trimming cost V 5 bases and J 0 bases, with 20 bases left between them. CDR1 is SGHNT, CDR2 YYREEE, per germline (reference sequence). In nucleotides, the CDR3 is TGTGCCAGCAGACAGACAACAGGGATGAGGGCTAACTATGGCTACACCTTC. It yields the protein CASRQTTGMRANYGYTF.

Here the CDR3 reads CASSVRARTEAFF. The CDR3 DNA sequence: TGTGCCAGCAGCGTTCGAGCGCGCACTGAAGCTTTCTTT. The gene calls are TRBV9 and TRBJ1-1; D gene ambiguous. The germline CDR1 and CDR2 sequences are SGDLS and YYNGEE. Trimming stripped 2 bases from V and 4 bases from J, with 9 bases between. CDR3 length: 13 amino acids.

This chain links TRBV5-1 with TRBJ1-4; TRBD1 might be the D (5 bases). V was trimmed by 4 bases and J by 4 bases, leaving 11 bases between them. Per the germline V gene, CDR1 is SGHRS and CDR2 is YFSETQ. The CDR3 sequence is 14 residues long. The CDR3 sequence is CASSIDSVNEKLFF. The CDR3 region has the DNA TGCGCCAGCAGCATTGACAGTGTTAATGAAAAACTGTTTTTT.

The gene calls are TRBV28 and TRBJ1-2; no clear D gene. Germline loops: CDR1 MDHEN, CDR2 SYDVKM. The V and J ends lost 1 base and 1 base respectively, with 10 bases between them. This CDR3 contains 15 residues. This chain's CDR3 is CASSLYFRNNYGYTF. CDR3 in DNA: TGTGCCAGCAGTTTATATTTCCGGAATAACTATGGCTACACCTTC.

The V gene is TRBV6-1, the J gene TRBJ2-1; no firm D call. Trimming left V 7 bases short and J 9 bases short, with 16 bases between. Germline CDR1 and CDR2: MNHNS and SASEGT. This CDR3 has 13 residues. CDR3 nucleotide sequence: TGTGCCAGCAAAGACCCTCCGTCTGTTGAGCAGTTCTTC. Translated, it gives CASKDPPSVEQFF.

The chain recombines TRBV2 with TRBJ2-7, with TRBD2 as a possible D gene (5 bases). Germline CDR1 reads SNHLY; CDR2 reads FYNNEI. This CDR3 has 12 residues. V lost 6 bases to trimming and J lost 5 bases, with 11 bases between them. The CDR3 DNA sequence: TGTGCCAGCAGCCCAGGACTTGACGAGCAGTACTTC. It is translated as CASSPGLDEQYF.

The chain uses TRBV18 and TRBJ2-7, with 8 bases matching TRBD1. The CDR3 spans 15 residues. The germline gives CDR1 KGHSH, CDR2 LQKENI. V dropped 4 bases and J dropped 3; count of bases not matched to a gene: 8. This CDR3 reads CASSLYSGTGYEQYF. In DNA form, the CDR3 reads TGTGCCAGCTCACTATATTCCGGGACAGGCTACGAGCAGTACTTC.

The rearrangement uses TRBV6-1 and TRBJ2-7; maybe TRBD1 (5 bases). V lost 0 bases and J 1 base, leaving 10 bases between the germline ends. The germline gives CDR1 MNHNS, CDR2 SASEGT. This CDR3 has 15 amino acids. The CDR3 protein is CASSEAGHGSYEQYF. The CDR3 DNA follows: TGTGCCAGCAGTGAAGCAGGACACGGTTCCTACGAGCAGTACTTC.

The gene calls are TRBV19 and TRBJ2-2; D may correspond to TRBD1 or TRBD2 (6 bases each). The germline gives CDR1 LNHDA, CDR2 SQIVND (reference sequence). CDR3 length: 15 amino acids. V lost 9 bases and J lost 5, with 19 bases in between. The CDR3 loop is CASRSGAGRTGELFF. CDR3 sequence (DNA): TGTGCCAGCCGTTCGGGGGCCGGGCGGACCGGGGAGCTGTTTTTT.

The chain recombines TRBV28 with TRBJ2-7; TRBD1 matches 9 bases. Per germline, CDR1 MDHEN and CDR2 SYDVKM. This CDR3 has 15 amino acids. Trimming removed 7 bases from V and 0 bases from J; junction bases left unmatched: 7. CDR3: CASIPGQGPSYEQYF. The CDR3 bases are TGTGCCAGCATTCCTGGACAGGGGCCCTCCTACGAGCAGTACTTC.

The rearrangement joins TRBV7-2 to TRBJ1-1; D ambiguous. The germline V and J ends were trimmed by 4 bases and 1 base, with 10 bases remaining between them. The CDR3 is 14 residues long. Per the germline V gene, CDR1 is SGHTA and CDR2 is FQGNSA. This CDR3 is CASSSAGTNTEAFF. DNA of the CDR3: TGTGCCAGCAGCTCGGCAGGAACGAACACTGAAGCTTTCTTT.

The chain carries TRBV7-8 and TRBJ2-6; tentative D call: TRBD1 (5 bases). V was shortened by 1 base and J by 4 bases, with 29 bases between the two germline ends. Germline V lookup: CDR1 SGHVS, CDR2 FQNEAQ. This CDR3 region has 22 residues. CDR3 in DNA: TGTGCCAGCAGCTTAGAGCATAAAGTAGTGGGGCGACCCCCGGCGGGGGCCAACGTCCTGACTTTC. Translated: CASSLEHKVVGRPPAGANVLTF.

CDR3 sequence reads: CASSHSPAGNTIYF. The CDR3 bases are TGTGCCAGCAGCCATTCCCCCGCTGGAAACACCATATATTTT. V usage is TRBV7-9 and J usage is TRBJ1-3; no definite D call. The CDR3 is 14 amino acids. V lost 5 bases and J lost 2, with 10 bases in between. CDR1 is SEHNR, CDR2 FQNEAQ, per germline (reference sequence).

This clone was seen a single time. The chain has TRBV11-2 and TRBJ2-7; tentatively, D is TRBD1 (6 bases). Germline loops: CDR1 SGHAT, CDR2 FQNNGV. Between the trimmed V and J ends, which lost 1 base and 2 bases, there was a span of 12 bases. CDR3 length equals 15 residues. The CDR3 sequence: CASSLARTAAYEQYF. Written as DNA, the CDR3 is TGTGCCAGCAGCTTAGCCCGGACAGCGGCCTACGAGCAGTACTTC.

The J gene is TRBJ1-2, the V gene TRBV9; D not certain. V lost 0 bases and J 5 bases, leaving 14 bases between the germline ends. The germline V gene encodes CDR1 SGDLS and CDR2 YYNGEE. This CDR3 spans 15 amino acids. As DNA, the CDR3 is TGTGCCAGCAGCGTAGGTGGAGGTACTAGTTATGGCTACACCTTC. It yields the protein CASSVGGGTSYGYTF.

The CDR3 reads CASSWGTGGLPYEQYF. In nucleotides, the CDR3 is TGCGCCAGCAGCTGGGGAACGGGGGGGCTCCCCTACGAGCAGTACTTC. This chain links TRBV5-1 with TRBJ2-7, with 8 nucleotides matching TRBD2. CDR3 length: 16 amino acids. V lost 3 bases, J lost 2 bases, and 10 bases stayed unmatched. The germline CDR1 and CDR2 sequences are SGHRS and YFSETQ.

DNA of the CDR3: TGTGCCAGCAGACCCCGGGACAGCCTCTACGAGCAGTACTTC. The encoded protein is CASRPRDSLYEQYF. The gene calls are TRBV5-6 and TRBJ2-7, with 7 nucleotides matching TRBD1. Losses at the gene ends were 5 bases for V and 3 bases for J; bases not matched to a gene: 8. From germline, CDR1 is SGHDT and CDR2 YYEEEE. CDR3 size: 14 residues.

The CDR3 sequence: CASSWNRGVEQFF. In DNA, the CDR3 is TGTGCCAGCAGCTGGAATAGGGGGGTTGAGCAGTTCTTC. V gene TRBV5-8 combines with J gene TRBJ2-1; D is possibly TRBD1 or TRBD2 (6 bases each). The V gene lost 3 bases and the J gene lost 9 bases, with 13 bases spanning the gap. CDR3 length: 13 amino acids. From germline, CDR1 is SGHTS and CDR2 YDEGEE.